This T cell receptor beta chain was identified during a study of regulatory T cells in long-lasting Graves disease. Across the study: Graves' patients, diagnosed recently, had received antithyroid drugs under 3 months.

Germline CDR1 MNHEY, CDR2 SVGEGT. Trimming took 7 bases from V and 1 from J, leaving 14 bases between them. The CDR3 is 14 amino acids. According to the study, TCR beta libraries were built with iRepertoire HTBI primers and CDR3-region Arm-PCR. One entry per CDR3 protein, called by TCRdb with MiXCR from the multiplex PCR reads. The table includes 200,000 to 250,000 distinct CDR3 sequences, approximately 18% detected once. This clonotype has at least ten counts. Described time point: newly diagnosed GD, antithyroid drugs for less than 3 months. RNA from PBMCs was the source of the TCR library. This same sample was also part of a study on T cells in Graves' hyperthyroidism and ophthalmopathy.

This TCR came from a woman under 40 with Graves disease. The sample in question was peripheral blood mononuclear cells (PBMCs), obtained at new diagnosis, from a patient treated with antithyroid drugs. This chain links TRBV6-2 or TRBV6-3 with TRBJ2-7, with D tentatively TRBD1 (6 bases). The CDR3 region has the DNA TGTGCCAGCAAATCGCAGGGGCGTTCCTACGAGCAGTACTTC. Residues: CASKSQGRSYEQYF.